One and the same sample provided the 18 T cell receptor beta chains below, sequenced in a study of blood T cell repertoires in COVID-19. Produced via immunoSEQ multiplex PCR; TCRdb's table is partial and in-frame only. The sample has about 90,000 clones; around 90% are singletons. Sequencing was carried out using peripheral blood. The receptors here all came from a man aged 45-65 years with COVID-19, enrolled during active disease.

The chain recombines TRBV5-6 with TRBJ1-1; D perhaps matches TRBD1 (5 bases). Germline V gene lookup returns CDR1 SGHDT and CDR2 YYEEEE. Trimming stripped 3 bases from V and 2 bases from J, with 14 bases between. The CDR3 is 15 residues long. CDR3 sequence (DNA): TGTGCCAGCAGCTCCGCGGGGGGGAAAAACACTGAAGCTTTCTTT. Translating gives CASSSAGGKNTEAFF.

The chain recombines TRBV19 with TRBJ1-1; D gene uncertain. Trimming took 7 bases from V and 8 from J, leaving 11 bases between them. The CDR3 is 11 amino acids. Per germline, CDR1 LNHDA and CDR2 SQIVND (reference sequence). The CDR3 reads CASIAGTEAFF. The DNA for the CDR3 is TGTGCCAGTATCGCAGGAACCGAAGCTTTCTTT.

The V call is TRBV7-2, the J call TRBJ1-5, with D unclear. Trimming took 2 bases from V and 5 from J, leaving 7 bases between them. The CDR3 runs to 13 residues. Germline V CDR1 and CDR2: SGHTA, FQGNSA. CDR3 region: CASSLSNDQPQHF. CDR3 nucleotides: TGTGCCAGCAGCTTATCCAATGATCAGCCCCAGCATTTT.

This sequence joins TRBV3-1 (or the pseudogene TRBV3-2) and TRBJ2-5, with 8 bases identical to TRBD2. The CDR3 spans 15 residues. Germline V gives CDR1 LGHDT, CDR2 YNNKEL (reference sequence). Losses at the gene ends were 1 base for V and 6 bases for J; bases not matched to a gene: 7. The CDR3 DNA reads TGTGCCAGCAGCCAAGTGGCGCGGGGGGCAAAGACCCAGTACTTC. Amino acid sequence: CASSQVARGAKTQYF.

The gene calls are TRBV7-9 and TRBJ2-2; 8 bases align to TRBD1. From germline, CDR1 is SEHNR and CDR2 FQNEAQ (reference sequence). The CDR3 length is 17 residues. V lost 2 bases and J lost 2; bases outside the gene matches: 7. The CDR3 loop reads CASSLLGQGLNTGELFF. The CDR3 DNA sequence: TGTGCCAGCAGCTTATTAGGACAGGGCCTTAACACCGGGGAGCTGTTTTTT. Full variable domain (missing parts from reference TRBV7-9 and TRBJ2-2): DTGVSQNPRHKITKRGQNVTFRCDPISEHNRLYWYRQTLGQGPEFLTYFQNEAQLEKSRLLSDRFSAERPKGSFSTLEIQRTEQGDSAMYLCASSLLGQGLNTGELFFGEGSRLTVL.

This clone is medium-sized. The rearrangement links TRBV28 to TRBJ1-2; D unclear. V was trimmed by 10 bases and J by 0 bases, leaving 9 bases between them. Germline assignment: CDR1 MDHEN and CDR2 SYDVKM. This CDR3 contains 12 residues. CDR3 protein: CATYTTNYGYTF. In nucleotides, the CDR3 is TGTGCCACCTATACCACTAACTATGGCTACACCTTC.

The chain joins TRBV5-1 to TRBJ1-2; 9 bases are a match to TRBD1. The CDR3 has 13 residues. V shed 5 bases and J 6 bases; nucleotides not matched to a gene: 5. Germline CDR1 SGHRS, CDR2 YFSETQ. DNA of the CDR3: TGCGCCAGCAGGGGACAGGGCGGCGATGGCTACACCTTC. Its protein product is CASRGQGGDGYTF.

This clone was seen more than once but under ten times. The genes are TRBV3-1 (or the pseudogene TRBV3-2) and TRBJ1-1, with unresolved D. V was shortened by 1 base and J by 1 base, with 10 bases between the two germline ends. The CDR3 extends over 15 amino acids. Germline CDR1 LGHDT, CDR2 YNNKEL (reference sequence). The CDR3 DNA reads TGTGCCAGCAGCCAAGTCTCCGTGGCGAACACTGAAGCTTTCTTT. This translates into CASSQVSVANTEAFF.

The V call is TRBV12-3 or TRBV12-4, the J call TRBJ1-5; 7 bases agree with TRBD1. V dropped 6 bases and J dropped 7; count of bases not matched to a gene: 6. This CDR3 has 13 residues. The CDR3 nucleotides are TGTGCCAGCAGCCACCCAGGGGGACAGCCCCAGCATTTT. Translating gives CASSHPGGQPQHF.

The chain is built from TRBV11-3 and TRBJ1-1; TRBD1 is a possible D gene (6 bases). This CDR3 is built from 13 residues. The V end was cut by 5 bases, the J end by 1 base, with 8 bases between. CDR1 and CDR2 from the germline V gene are SGHNT and YENEEA. The CDR3 protein is CASSEGGNTEAFF. The CDR3 DNA follows: TGTGCCAGCAGCGAAGGGGGGAACACTGAAGCTTTCTTT.

The chain carries TRBV10-1 and TRBJ1-3; D is ambiguous. Germline V gene sequence: CDR1 WNHNN, CDR2 SYGVQD (reference sequence). V shed 3 bases and J shed 0 bases, with 9 bases lying between them. The length of the CDR3 is 15 residues. CDR3 in amino acids: CASSDAGSSGNTIYF. Here the CDR3 DNA reads TGCGCCAGCAGTGATGCAGGCAGCTCTGGAAACACCATATATTTT.

The CDR3 sequence is CASSQVLRGGPGQETQYF. The CDR3 region has the DNA TGTGCCAGCAGCCAAGTATTGCGGGGGGGCCCTGGACAAGAGACCCAGTACTTC. This chain joins TRBV3-1 (or the pseudogene TRBV3-2) and TRBJ2-5, with 9 bases matching TRBD2. From germline, CDR1 is LGHDT and CDR2 YNNKEL (reference sequence). The CDR3 sequence is 18 residues long. The V segment lost 1 base and the J segment 2 bases; nucleotides outside the gene matches: 11.

The chain has TRBV5-1 and TRBJ2-7, with 9 bases that match TRBD1. Germline lookup yields CDR1 SGHRS and CDR2 YFSETQ. The length of the CDR3 is 13 residues. V lost 3 bases to trimming and J lost 3 bases; unmatched junction nucleotides: 1. This CDR3 is CASSSTGGYEQYF. As DNA, the CDR3 is TGCGCCAGCAGCTCGACAGGGGGCTACGAGCAGTACTTC.

V gene TRBV4-1 combines with J gene TRBJ2-7, with a possible D match to TRBD1 (6 bases). Per the germline V gene, CDR1 is MGHRA and CDR2 is YSYEKL. The germline V and J ends were trimmed by 3 bases and 1 base, with 13 bases remaining between them. The CDR3 contains 15 residues. The CDR3 bases are TGCGCCAGCAGCCAGGGGGCACGTACATCCTACGAGCAGTACTTC. The encoded protein is CASSQGARTSYEQYF.

The V call is TRBV3-1 (or the pseudogene TRBV3-2), the J call TRBJ2-5; TRBD2 aligns across 9 bases. The V and J ends lost 5 bases and 5 bases, in that order; junction bases with no gene match: 12. CDR3 length: 16 residues. CDR1 is LGHDT, CDR2 YNNKEL, per germline (reference sequence). The CDR3 sequence is CASSSSAGGRWETQYF. The CDR3 DNA is TGTGCCAGCAGCTCGTCGGCGGGGGGGCGATGGGAGACCCAGTACTTC.

This chain links TRBV7-6 with TRBJ2-1; 11 nucleotides align to TRBD2. Trimming at V came to 5 bases and at J to 10 bases, leaving 10 bases not matched to a gene. The V gene's germline CDR1 is SGHVS and CDR2 FNYEAQ. The CDR3 has 15 amino acids. The CDR3, as DNA: TGTGCCAGCAGCCAGACTACTAGCGGGGGTAGCGAGCAGTTCTTC. Its protein is CASSQTTSGGSEQFF.

Only one count was recorded for this clone. The genes are TRBV3-1 (or the pseudogene TRBV3-2) and TRBJ2-5; 9 bases line up with TRBD1. The CDR3 covers 16 residues. Trimming removed 4 bases from V and 5 bases from J; junction bases left unmatched: 11. Germline V CDR1 and CDR2: LGHDT, YNNKEL (reference sequence). In DNA, the CDR3 is TGTGCCAGCAGCCTTAGGGGGACAGGGCTTAGGGAGACCCAGTACTTC. Protein product: CASSLRGTGLRETQYF.

The chain joins TRBV6-2 or TRBV6-3 to TRBJ1-5; TRBD1 might be the D (5 bases). Per germline, CDR1 MNHEY and CDR2 SVGEGT. The V end was cut by 0 bases, the J end by 11 bases, with 11 bases between. The CDR3 sequence is 13 residues long. CDR3 residues: CASSYSATGAQHF. In DNA form, the CDR3 reads TGTGCCAGCAGTTACTCGGCCACGGGGGCCCAGCATTTT.